The source of this T cell receptor (beta chain) is a study of blood T cell repertoires in COVID-19. Study-wide context: Sources were T cells, B-cell-depleted T cells, or PBMCs; the material itself was cDNA or gDNA.

Original processing notes: It was from reference gene primer amplification that nucleated cell counts were estimated. Assay: immunoSEQ multiplex PCR; the TCRdb copy retains only in-frame clones and omits some. That table furnishes V, J and clone size, whereas the DNA furnished D and trimming. The data contain around 190,000 clones, less than 85% of them singletons. This CDR3 is 14 amino acids long. V was trimmed by 6 bases and J by 0 bases, leaving 11 bases between them. From germline, CDR1 is WSHSY and CDR2 SAAADI. Source material: peripheral blood. This TCR was recovered from a woman in her forties or fifties with acute or convalescent COVID-19. V usage is TRBV10-2 and J usage is TRBJ1-1; D not resolved. CDR3 in DNA: TGCGCCAGCAGATCCAGGCCCCTGAACACTGAAGCTTTCTTT. It specifies CASRSRPLNTEAFF.